Listed below are T cell receptor beta chains from one sample, sequenced in a study of identical twins. TCRdb recomputed calls from the 5' RACE reads with MiXCR, one row per CDR3 protein. This table holds 430,000 or so distinct CDR3 sequences, approximately 24% found once. These data also formed part of another study, on T cells expressing NK-cell markers.

Material: CD4+ T cells sorted from blood. These TCRs come from a woman under 30 in good health. Each CDR3 is given with its conserved first and last residue. Fields, in order: D gene, J gene, V gene, clone size, CDR3 DNA, CDR3 protein. A D gene is named only where the DNA matches it firmly. Not every row has a clone size; where given, it reads once, few, many or a size class.

d_call: TRBD2
j_call: TRBJ2-1
v_call: TRBV5-1
clone_size: few
cdr3_nt: TGCGCCAGCAGCTTGGTAGGGGGGGGACTAGCGGGAGATGAGCAGTTCTTC
cdr3_aa: CASSLVGGGLAGDEQFF

d_call: TRBD1
j_call: TRBJ1-5
v_call: TRBV2
clone_size: .
cdr3_nt: TGTGCCAGCAACGAGGAACAGGGGTTAAATCAGCCCCAGCATTTT
cdr3_aa: CASNEEQGLNQPQHF

d_call: .
j_call: TRBJ1-2
v_call: TRBV27
clone_size: .
cdr3_nt: TGTGCCAGCAGTTTCAACGGAAACTATGGCTACACCTTC
cdr3_aa: CASSFNGNYGYTF

d_call: TRBD1
j_call: TRBJ1-1
v_call: TRBV5-1
clone_size: few
cdr3_nt: TGCGCCAGCAGCTCTCGGCCAAGGGGGCAAGACATGAACACTGAAGCTTTCTTT
cdr3_aa: CASSSRPRGQDMNTEAFF

d_call: .
j_call: TRBJ2-2
v_call: TRBV6-5
clone_size: .
cdr3_nt: TGTGCCAGCTTACTTTCTAGCGCACCGAACACCGGGGAGCTGTTTTTT
cdr3_aa: CASLLSSAPNTGELFF

d_call: TRBD1
j_call: TRBJ2-1
v_call: TRBV2
clone_size: .
cdr3_nt: TGTGCCAGCACACAGGGGCTAGGCAATGAGCAGTTCTTC
cdr3_aa: CASTQGLGNEQFF

d_call: .
j_call: TRBJ1-4
v_call: TRBV5-1
clone_size: .
cdr3_nt: TGCGCCAGCAGCGACTGGGGCAATGGTGAAAAACTGTTTTTT
cdr3_aa: CASSDWGNGEKLFF

d_call: .
j_call: TRBJ2-1
v_call: TRBV11-3
clone_size: .
cdr3_nt: TGTGCCAGCAGCCTAGTCGGTCAGTCAAATGAGCAGTTCTTC
cdr3_aa: CASSLVGQSNEQFF

d_call: .
j_call: TRBJ1-2
v_call: TRBV10-3
clone_size: few
cdr3_nt: TGTGCCACTACCTTGACCTCTAACTATGGCTACACCTTC
cdr3_aa: CATTLTSNYGYTF

d_call: TRBD2
j_call: TRBJ2-5
v_call: TRBV12-3/TRBV12-4
clone_size: few
cdr3_nt: TGTGCCAGCAGTGGACTAGCGGGGTACCAAGAGACCCAGTACTTC
cdr3_aa: CASSGLAGYQETQYF

d_call: TRBD2
j_call: TRBJ2-1
v_call: TRBV5-1
clone_size: .
cdr3_nt: TGCGCCAGCAGCCCAGGGGGACTAGCGGGAATCCAGGAGCAGTTCTTC
cdr3_aa: CASSPGGLAGIQEQFF

d_call: .
j_call: TRBJ1-1
v_call: TRBV29-1
clone_size: .
cdr3_nt: TGCAGCGTTGCGGTCAGGGCAGACACTGAAGCTTTCTTT
cdr3_aa: CSVAVRADTEAFF